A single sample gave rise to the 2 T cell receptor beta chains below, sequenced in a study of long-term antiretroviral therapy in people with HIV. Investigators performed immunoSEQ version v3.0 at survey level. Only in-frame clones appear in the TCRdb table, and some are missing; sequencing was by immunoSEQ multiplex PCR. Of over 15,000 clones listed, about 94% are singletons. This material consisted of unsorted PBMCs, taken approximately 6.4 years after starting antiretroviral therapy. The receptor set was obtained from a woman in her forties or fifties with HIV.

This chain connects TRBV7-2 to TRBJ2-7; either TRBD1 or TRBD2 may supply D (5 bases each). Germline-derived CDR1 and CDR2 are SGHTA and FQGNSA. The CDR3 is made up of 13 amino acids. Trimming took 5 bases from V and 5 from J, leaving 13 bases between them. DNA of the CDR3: TGTGCCAGCAGCCGGGACCAGAGCCACGAGCAGTACTTC. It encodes CASSRDQSHEQYF. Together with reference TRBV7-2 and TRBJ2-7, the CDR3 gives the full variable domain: GAGVSQSPSNKVTEKGKDVELRCDPISGHTALYWYRQSLGQGLEFLIYFQGNSAPDKSGLPSDRFSAERTGGSVSTLTIQRTQQEDSAVYLCASSRDQSHEQYFGPGTRLTVT.

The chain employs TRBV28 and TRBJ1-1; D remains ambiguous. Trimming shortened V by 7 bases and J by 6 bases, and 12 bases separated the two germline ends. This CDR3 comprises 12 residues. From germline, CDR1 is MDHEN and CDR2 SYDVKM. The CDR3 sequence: CASTLMGSEAFF. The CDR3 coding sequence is TGTGCCAGCACGCTGATGGGTTCTGAAGCTTTCTTT.